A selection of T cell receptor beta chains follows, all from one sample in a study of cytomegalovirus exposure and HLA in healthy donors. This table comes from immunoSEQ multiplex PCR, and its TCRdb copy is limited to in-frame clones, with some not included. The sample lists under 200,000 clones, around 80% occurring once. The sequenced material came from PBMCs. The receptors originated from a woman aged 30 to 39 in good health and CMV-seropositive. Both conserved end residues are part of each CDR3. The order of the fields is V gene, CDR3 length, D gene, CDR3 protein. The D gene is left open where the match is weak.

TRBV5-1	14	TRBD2	CASSRRLAPDTQYF
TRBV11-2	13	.	CASSLNDRGGYTF
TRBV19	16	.	CASSITAYRGGTEAFF
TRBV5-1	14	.	CASSGLTVNNEQFF
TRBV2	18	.	CASSDPGSPSSYNSPLHF
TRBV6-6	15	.	CASSIPEGHLYGYTF
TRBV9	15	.	CASSASSRVNQPQHF
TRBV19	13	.	CATRGGRNTEAFF
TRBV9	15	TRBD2	CASSYGLAGGDTQYF
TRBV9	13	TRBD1	CASSAQGRTEAFF
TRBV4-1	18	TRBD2	CASSPWTSGGRSSYEQYF
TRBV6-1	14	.	CASHGGLSAYERYF
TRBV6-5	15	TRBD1	CASSLTGASNYGYTF
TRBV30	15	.	CAWRFQGRDNSPLHF
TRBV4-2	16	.	CASSQDGVHSNQPQHF
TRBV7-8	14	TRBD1	CASSSGQGKDEQYF
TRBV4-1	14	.	CASSPRQADYEQYF
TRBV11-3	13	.	CASRLTMNTEAFF
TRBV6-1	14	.	CASSVPGLTRGYTF
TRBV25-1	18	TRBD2	CASSESSGGTVHYNEQFF
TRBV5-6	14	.	CASSFSSSNYGYTF
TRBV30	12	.	CAWSRGSYGYTF
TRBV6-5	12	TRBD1	CASSPRGEKLFF
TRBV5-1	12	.	CASSLGQTEAFF
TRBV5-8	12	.	CASSPGERNGFF
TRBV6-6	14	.	CASSTGFAKNIQYF
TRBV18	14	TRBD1	CASSPGTGEEKLFF
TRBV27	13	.	CASSLYMAGEQYF
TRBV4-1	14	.	CASSQVGLNQPQHF
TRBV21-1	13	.	CASSDRRQGGYTF
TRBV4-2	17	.	CASSQDDTWQGNYGYTF
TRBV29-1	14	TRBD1	CSVEDIDRDSEQFF
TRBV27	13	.	CASRRTENQPQHF
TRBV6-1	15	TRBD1	CAISRDRGRGYEQYF
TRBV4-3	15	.	CASSQEEMSSYEQYF
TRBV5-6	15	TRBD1	CASSLRTGSNEKLFF
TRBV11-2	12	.	CASKTTSYEQYF